These 2 T cell receptor beta chains share one sample of origin, sequenced in a study of T cell responses to AZD1222 COVID-19 vaccine. TCRdb keeps only in-frame clones here, not all; method: immunoSEQ multiplex PCR. The table records 210,000 or so clones, 93% of them present only once. Here the sequenced sample was peripheral blood, taken on day 0 of MenACWY control vaccination. The receptor set was obtained from an adult in good health.

The chain carries TRBV20-1 and TRBJ1-2, with 7 nucleotides matching TRBD1. Germline trimming cut 3 bases from V and 5 bases from J; bases unmatched to any gene: 9. Germline CDR1 DFQATT, CDR2 SNEGSKA (reference sequence). The CDR3 is 14 amino acids. The CDR3, as DNA: TGCAGTGCTAGTTCAAGGGGGCGCGGTTATGGCTACACCTTC. Its translation is CSASSRGRGYGYTF.

On this clone: An end of the junction does not agree with germline; a read error may underlie this. This chain connects TRBV3-1 (or the pseudogene TRBV3-2) to TRBJ1-5; TRBD1 aligns across 8 bases. The CDR3 covers 10 residues. Germline V gives CDR1 LGHDT, CDR2 YNNKEL (reference sequence). The CDR3 nucleotides are TGTGCCAGCACCGTCCAGGGGGCCTGGTTT. Protein: CASTVQGAWF.